What follows are 2 T cell receptor beta chains derived from one specimen sequenced in a study of shared T cell receptors in the human thymus. Assay: immunoSEQ multiplex PCR; the TCRdb copy retains only in-frame clones and omits some. Of hundreds of thousands of clones listed, 85% to 90% are singletons. These sequences were also reported in another study, on human thymus T cells.

Sequenced sample: thymocytes. The receptors come from a boy younger than two with a congenital heart defect.

The gene calls are TRBV27 and TRBJ2-2; TRBD2 matches 8 bases. CDR3 length: 16 amino acids. CDR1 and CDR2 from the germline V gene are MNHEY and SMNVEV (reference sequence). J lost 4 bases, V lost 5 bases, and 9 bases had no gene match. The DNA of the CDR3 is TGTGCCAGCAGTACCCTCCAGGCGGGGGGCACCGGGGAGCTGTTTTTT. Its protein is CASSTLQAGGTGELFF.

This rearrangement joins TRBV15 to TRBJ2-2; 13 bases fit TRBD2. V gave up 7 bases and J gave up 0 bases; unmatched junction bases: 5. The germline V gene encodes CDR1 LNHNV and CDR2 YYDKDF (reference sequence). The CDR3 runs to 17 residues. The DNA of the CDR3 is TGTGCCACCAAGGGGACTAGCGGGACGCCGAACACCGGGGAGCTGTTTTTT. As protein: CATKGTSGTPNTGELFF.